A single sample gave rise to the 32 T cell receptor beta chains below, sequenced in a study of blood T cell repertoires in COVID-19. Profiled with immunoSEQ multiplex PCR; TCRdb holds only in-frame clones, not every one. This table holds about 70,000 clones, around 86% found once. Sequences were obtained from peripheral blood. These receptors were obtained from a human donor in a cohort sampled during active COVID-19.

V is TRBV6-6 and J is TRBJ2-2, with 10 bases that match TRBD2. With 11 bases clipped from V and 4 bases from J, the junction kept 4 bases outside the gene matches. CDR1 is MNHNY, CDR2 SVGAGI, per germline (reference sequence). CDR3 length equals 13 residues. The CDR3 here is CAYSGGRTGELFF. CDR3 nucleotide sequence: TGTGCCTATAGCGGGGGGCGCACCGGGGAGCTGTTTTTT.

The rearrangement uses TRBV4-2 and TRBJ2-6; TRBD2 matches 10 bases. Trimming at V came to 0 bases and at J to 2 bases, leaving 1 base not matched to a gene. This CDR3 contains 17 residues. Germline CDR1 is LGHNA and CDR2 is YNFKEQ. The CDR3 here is CASSQELAGTGANVLTF. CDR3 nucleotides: TGTGCCAGCAGCCAAGAACTAGCGGGGACTGGGGCCAACGTCCTGACTTTC.

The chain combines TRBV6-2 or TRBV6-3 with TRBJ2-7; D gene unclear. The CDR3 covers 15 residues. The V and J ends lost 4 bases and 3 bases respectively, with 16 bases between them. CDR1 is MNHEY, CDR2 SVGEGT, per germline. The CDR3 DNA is TGTGCCAGCAGTTCAGTTGGGCAACCGCTCTACGAGCAGTACTTC. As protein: CASSSVGQPLYEQYF.

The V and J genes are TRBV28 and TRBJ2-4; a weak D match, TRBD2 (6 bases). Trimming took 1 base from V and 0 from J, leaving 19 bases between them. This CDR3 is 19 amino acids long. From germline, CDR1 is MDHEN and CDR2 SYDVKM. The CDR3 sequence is CASSLLDYSRGLAKNIQYF. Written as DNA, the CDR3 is TGTGCCAGCAGTTTATTGGACTATAGTCGTGGGTTAGCCAAAAACATTCAGTACTTC.

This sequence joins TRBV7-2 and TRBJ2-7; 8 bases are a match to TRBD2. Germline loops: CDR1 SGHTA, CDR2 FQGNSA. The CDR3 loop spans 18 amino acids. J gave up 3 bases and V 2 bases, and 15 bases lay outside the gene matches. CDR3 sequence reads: CASSLRGGVAGGFYEQYF. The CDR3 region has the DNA TGTGCCAGCAGCTTACGAGGGGGTGTGGCGGGGGGATTCTACGAGCAGTACTTC.

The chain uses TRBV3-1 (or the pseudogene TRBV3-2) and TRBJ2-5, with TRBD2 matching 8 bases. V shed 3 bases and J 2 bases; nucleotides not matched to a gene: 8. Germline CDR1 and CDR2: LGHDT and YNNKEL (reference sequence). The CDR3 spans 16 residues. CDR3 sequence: CASSHWTSRGQETQYF. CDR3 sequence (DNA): TGTGCCAGCAGCCACTGGACTAGCAGAGGACAAGAGACCCAGTACTTC.

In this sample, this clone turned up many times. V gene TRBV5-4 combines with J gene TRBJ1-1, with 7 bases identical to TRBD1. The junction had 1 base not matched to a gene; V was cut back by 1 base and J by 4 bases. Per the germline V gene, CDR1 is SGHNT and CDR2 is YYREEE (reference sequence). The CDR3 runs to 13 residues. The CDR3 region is CASSLTGATEAFF. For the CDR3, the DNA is TGTGCCAGCAGCTTGACAGGGGCCACTGAAGCTTTCTTT.

The CDR3 region has the DNA TGCGCCAGCAGCCCGGACAGTGAGGATGGCTACACCTTC. As protein: CASSPDSEDGYTF. V is TRBV5-1 and J is TRBJ1-2; weak D call: TRBD1 (6 bases). CDR1 and CDR2 (germline): SGHRS, YFSETQ. This CDR3 has 13 residues. With 4 bases removed from V and 6 bases from J, the gap between germline ends came to 13 bases.

DNA for the CDR3: TGTGCCAGCAGCTTAGATTTGGACAGGGGGAACTATGGCTACACCTTC. This gives the protein CASSLDLDRGNYGYTF. V and J are TRBV7-9 and TRBJ1-2; 10 bases are shared with TRBD1. Germline lookup yields CDR1 SEHNR and CDR2 FQNEAQ (reference sequence). The junction had 4 bases not matched to a gene; V was cut back by 1 base and J by 2 bases. The CDR3 covers 16 residues. Variable domain in full (rest from reference TRBV7-9 and TRBJ1-2): DTGVSQNPRHKITKRGQNVTFRCDPISEHNRLYWYRQTLGQGPEFLTYFQNEAQLEKSRLLSDRFSAERPKGSFSTLEIQRTEQGDSAMYLCASSLDLDRGNYGYTFGSGTRLTVV.

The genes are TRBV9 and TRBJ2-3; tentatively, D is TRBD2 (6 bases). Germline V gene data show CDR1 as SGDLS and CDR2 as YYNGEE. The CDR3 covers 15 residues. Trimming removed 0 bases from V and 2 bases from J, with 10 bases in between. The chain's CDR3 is CASSVGLATTDTQYF. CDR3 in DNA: TGTGCCAGCAGCGTAGGCCTAGCGACCACAGATACGCAGTATTTT.

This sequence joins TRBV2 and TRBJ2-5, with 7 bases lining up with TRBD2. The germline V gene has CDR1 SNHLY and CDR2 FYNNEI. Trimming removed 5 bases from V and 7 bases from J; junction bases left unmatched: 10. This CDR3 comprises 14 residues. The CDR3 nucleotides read TGTGCCAGCAGTACGGAGCGGGGTGGTGGGACCCAGTACTTC. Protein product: CASSTERGGGTQYF.

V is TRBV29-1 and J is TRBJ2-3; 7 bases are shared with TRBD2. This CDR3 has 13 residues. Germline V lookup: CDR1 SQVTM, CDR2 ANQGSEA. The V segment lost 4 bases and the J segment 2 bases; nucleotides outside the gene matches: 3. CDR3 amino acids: CSVAGRVTDTQYF. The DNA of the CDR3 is TGCAGCGTTGCAGGGAGGGTCACAGATACGCAGTATTTT.

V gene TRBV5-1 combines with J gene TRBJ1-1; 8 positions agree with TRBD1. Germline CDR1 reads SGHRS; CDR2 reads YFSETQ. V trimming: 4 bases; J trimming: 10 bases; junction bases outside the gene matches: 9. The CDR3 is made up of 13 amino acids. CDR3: CASSVPGTGGAFF. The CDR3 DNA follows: TGCGCCAGCAGCGTCCCCGGGACAGGAGGAGCTTTCTTT.

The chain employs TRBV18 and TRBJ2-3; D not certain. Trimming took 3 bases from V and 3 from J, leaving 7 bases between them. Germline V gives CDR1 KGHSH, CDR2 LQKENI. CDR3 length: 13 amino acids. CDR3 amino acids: CASSPASTDTQYF. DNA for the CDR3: TGTGCCAGCTCACCGGCCTCTACAGATACGCAGTATTTT.

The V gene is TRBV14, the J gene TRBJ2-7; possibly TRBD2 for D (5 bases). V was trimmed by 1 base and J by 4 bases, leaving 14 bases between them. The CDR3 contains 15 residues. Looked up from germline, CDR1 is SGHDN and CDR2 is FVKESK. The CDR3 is CASSQATGTGYEQYF. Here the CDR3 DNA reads TGTGCCAGCAGCCAAGCCACGGGAACGGGGTACGAGCAGTACTTC.

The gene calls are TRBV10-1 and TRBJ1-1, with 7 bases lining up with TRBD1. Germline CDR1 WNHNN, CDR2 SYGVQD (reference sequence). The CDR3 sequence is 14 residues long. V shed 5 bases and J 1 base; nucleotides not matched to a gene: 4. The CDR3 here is CASSSDRENTEAFF. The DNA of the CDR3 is TGCGCCAGCAGTTCAGACAGGGAGAACACTGAAGCTTTCTTT.

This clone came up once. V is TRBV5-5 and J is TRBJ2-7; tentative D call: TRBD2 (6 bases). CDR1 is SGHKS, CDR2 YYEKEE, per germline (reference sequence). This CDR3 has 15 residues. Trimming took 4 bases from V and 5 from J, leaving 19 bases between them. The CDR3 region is CASSPIQGLTDEQYF. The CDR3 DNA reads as TGTGCCAGCAGCCCGATCCAGGGACTTACGGACGAGCAGTACTTC.

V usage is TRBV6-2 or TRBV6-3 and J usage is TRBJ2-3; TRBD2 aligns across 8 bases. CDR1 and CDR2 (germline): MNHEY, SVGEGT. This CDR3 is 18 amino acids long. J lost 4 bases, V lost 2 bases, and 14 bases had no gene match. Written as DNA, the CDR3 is TGTGCCAGCAGTTACCCGGAGAAGCCGGGGGGGCGGGCAGATACGCAGTATTTT. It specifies CASSYPEKPGGRADTQYF.

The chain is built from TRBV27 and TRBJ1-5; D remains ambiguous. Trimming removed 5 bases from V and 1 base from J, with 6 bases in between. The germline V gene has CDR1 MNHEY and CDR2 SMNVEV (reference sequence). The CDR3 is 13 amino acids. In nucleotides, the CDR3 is TGTGCCAGCAGTCGACAAAGCAATCAGCCCCAGCATTTT. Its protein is CASSRQSNQPQHF.

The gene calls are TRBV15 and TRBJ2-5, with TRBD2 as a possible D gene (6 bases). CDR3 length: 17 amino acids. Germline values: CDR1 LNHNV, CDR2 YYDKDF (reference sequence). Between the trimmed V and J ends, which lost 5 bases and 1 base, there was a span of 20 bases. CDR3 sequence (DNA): TGTGCCACCAGCCGGGACTCGGGTGGCGAGACCCAAGAGACCCAGTACTTC. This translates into CATSRDSGGETQETQYF.

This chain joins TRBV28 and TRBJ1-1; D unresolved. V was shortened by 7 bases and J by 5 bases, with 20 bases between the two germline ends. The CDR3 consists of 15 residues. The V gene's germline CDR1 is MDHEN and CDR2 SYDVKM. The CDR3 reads CASTTAASVGTEAFF. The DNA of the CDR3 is TGTGCCAGCACCACAGCGGCATCGGTGGGTACTGAAGCTTTCTTT.

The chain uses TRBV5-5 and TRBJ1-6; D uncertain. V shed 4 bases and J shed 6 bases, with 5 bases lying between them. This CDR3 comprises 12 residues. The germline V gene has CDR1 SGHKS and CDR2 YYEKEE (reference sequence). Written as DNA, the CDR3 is TGTGCCAGCAGCAACGGTAATTCACCCCTCCACTTT. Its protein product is CASSNGNSPLHF.

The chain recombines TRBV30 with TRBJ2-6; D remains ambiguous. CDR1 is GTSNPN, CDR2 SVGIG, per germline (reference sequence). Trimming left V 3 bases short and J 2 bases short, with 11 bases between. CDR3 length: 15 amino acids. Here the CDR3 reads CAWSETGAGANVLTF. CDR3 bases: TGTGCCTGGAGCGAAACGGGTGCTGGGGCCAACGTCCTGACTTTC. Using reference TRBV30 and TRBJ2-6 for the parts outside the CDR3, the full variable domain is SQTIHQWPATLVQPVGSPLSLECTVEGTSNPNLYWYRQAAGRGLQLLFYSVGIGQISSEVPQNLSASRPQDRQFILSSKKLLLSDSGFYLCAWSETGAGANVLTFGAGSRLTVL.

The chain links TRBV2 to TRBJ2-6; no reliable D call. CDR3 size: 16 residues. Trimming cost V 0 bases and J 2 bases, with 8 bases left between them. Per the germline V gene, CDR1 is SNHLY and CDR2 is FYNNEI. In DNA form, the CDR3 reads TGTGCCAGCAGTGAAGCGCGAACCCCTGGGGCCAACGTCCTGACTTTC. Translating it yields CASSEARTPGANVLTF.

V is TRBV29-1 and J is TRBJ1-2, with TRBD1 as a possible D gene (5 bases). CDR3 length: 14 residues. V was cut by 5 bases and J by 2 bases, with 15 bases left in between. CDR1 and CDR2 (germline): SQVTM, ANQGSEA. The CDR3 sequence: CSVKGRGKNYGYTF. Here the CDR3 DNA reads TGCAGCGTTAAGGGGAGGGGAAAGAACTATGGCTACACCTTC.

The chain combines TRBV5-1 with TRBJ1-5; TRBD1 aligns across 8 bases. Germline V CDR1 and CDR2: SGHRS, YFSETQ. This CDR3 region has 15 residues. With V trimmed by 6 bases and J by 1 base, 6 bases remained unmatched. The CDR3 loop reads CASTLTGGSNQPQHF. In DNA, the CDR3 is TGCGCCAGCACCCTAACAGGGGGAAGCAATCAGCCCCAGCATTTT.

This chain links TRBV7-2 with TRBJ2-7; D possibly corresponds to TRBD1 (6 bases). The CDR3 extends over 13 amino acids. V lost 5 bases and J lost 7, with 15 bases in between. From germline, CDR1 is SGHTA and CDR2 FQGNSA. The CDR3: CASSVQVDREQYF. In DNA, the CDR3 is TGTGCCAGCAGCGTCCAGGTCGACAGGGAGCAGTACTTC.

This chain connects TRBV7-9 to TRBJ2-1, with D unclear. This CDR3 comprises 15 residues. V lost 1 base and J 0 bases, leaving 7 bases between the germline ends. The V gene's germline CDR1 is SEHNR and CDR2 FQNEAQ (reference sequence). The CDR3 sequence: CASSLDGSSYNEQFF. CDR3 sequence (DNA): TGTGCCAGCAGCTTAGATGGTAGCTCCTACAATGAGCAGTTCTTC.

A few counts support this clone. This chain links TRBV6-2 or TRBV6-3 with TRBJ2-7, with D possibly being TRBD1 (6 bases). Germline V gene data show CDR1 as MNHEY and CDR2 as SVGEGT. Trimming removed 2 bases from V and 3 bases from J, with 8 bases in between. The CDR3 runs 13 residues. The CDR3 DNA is TGTGCCAGCAGTTACACAGGGAACTACGAGCAGTACTTC. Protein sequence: CASSYTGNYEQYF.

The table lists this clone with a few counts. The CDR3 sequence: CASTPVGDRGYEQYF. The CDR3 DNA sequence: TGTGCCAGCACCCCCGTCGGGGACAGGGGTTACGAGCAGTACTTC. The rearrangement uses TRBV28 and TRBJ2-7; 10 nucleotides match TRBD1. CDR3 size: 15 residues. V was pared by 7 bases and J by 4 bases, with 10 bases of the junction left unmatched. CDR1 is MDHEN, CDR2 SYDVKM, per germline.

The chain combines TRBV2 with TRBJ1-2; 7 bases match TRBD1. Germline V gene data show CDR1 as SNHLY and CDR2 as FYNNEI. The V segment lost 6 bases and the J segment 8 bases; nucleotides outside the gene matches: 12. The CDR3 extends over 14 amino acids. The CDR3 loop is CASRDDRVQAGYTF. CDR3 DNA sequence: TGTGCCAGCAGAGACGACAGGGTACAGGCAGGCTACACCTTC.

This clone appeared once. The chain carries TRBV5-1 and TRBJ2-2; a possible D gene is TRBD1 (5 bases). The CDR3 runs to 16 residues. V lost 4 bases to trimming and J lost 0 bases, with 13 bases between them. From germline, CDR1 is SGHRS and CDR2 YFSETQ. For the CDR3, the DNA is TGCGCCAGCAGCCCCGGGCACAGGACGAACACCGGGGAGCTGTTTTTT. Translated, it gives CASSPGHRTNTGELFF.